This is a list of T cell receptor beta chains from one sample in a study of T-cell reconstitution after alpha-beta-depleted transplantation in children. TCRdb redid the calling of the PCR reads with MiXCR, one entry per CDR3 protein. The sample has around 580,000 distinct CDR3 sequences; 27% are singletons. Specimen: PBMCs, collected before TCRalphabeta/CD19-depleted stem cell transplant. The receptors were sampled from a boy younger than two with Wiskott-Aldrich syndrome, due to receive a stem cell transplant. Both conserved end residues are part of each CDR3. The order of the fields is clone size, V gene, D gene, J gene, CDR3 protein, CDR3 DNA. A D gene is named only where the DNA matches it firmly. Only some rows state a clone size, as once, few, many or a class for expanded clones.

size: NA; V: TRBV24-1; D: TRBD2; J: TRBJ2-1; CDR3: CATRSGTSGSFEQFF; DNA: TGTGCCACCAGATCCGGGACTAGCGGGAGTTTCGAGCAGTTCTTC
size: NA; V: TRBV10-3; D: TRBD1; J: TRBJ2-1; CDR3: CAISERTGNEQFF; DNA: TGTGCCATCAGTGAGAGGACAGGCAATGAGCAGTTCTTC
size: NA; V: TRBV7-9; D: TRBD2; J: TRBJ2-3; CDR3: CASWIVAGVGADTQYF; DNA: TGTGCCAGCTGGATAGTAGCGGGAGTGGGAGCAGATACGCAGTATTTT
size: NA; V: TRBV12-3/TRBV12-4; D: NA; J: TRBJ1-2; CDR3: CASSLATGYGYTF; DNA: TGTGCCAGCAGTTTAGCGACGGGCTATGGCTACACCTTC
size: few; V: TRBV5-1; D: NA; J: TRBJ2-3; CDR3: CASSLAQGDTDTQYF; DNA: TGCGCCAGCAGCTTGGCACAGGGCGACACAGATACGCAGTATTTT
size: NA; V: TRBV5-1; D: TRBD1; J: TRBJ1-2; CDR3: CASSLGPGQGNGYTF; DNA: TGCGCCAGCAGCTTGGGGCCGGGACAGGGGAATGGCTACACCTTC
size: few; V: TRBV5-6; D: NA; J: TRBJ1-5; CDR3: CASSFLGGGQPQHF; DNA: TGTGCCAGCAGCTTTTTAGGGGGAGGACAGCCCCAGCATTTT
size: NA; V: TRBV5-6; D: TRBD1; J: TRBJ2-1; CDR3: CASSFRGRDPNEQFF; DNA: TGTGCCAGCAGCTTCAGGGGGCGCGATCCTAATGAGCAGTTCTTC
size: few; V: TRBV18; D: NA; J: TRBJ2-1; CDR3: CASSPGYEQFF; DNA: TGTGCCAGCTCACCCGGGTATGAGCAGTTCTTC
size: NA; V: TRBV5-5; D: NA; J: TRBJ1-3; CDR3: CASSYRGGGFYSGNTIYF; DNA: TGTGCCAGCAGCTACAGAGGTGGAGGATTTTACTCTGGAAACACCATATATTTT
size: many; V: TRBV20-1; D: NA; J: TRBJ1-2; CDR3: CSAIKRVLDGYTF; DNA: TGCAGTGCTATCAAAAGGGTCCTAGATGGCTACACCTTC
size: many; V: TRBV5-1; D: NA; J: TRBJ2-3; CDR3: CASSLGPSTDTQYF; DNA: TGTGCCAGCAGTTTAGGACCTAGCACAGATACGCAGTATTTT
size: NA; V: TRBV2; D: NA; J: TRBJ1-3; CDR3: CASRFLSGNTIYF; DNA: TGTGCCAGCCGTTTTCTCTCTGGAAACACCATATATTTT
size: NA; V: TRBV6-5; D: NA; J: TRBJ1-6; CDR3: CASSYSRGSSYNSPLHF; DNA: TGTGCCAGCAGTTACTCGCGGGGGAGCTCCTATAATTCACCCCTCCACTTT
size: many; V: TRBV20-1; D: TRBD1; J: TRBJ1-6; CDR3: CSARSGQANNSPLHF; DNA: TGCAGTGCTAGGAGCGGACAGGCGAATAATTCACCCCTCCACTTT
size: NA; V: TRBV5-1; D: TRBD1; J: TRBJ2-7; CDR3: CASSPGQVHSYEQYF; DNA: TGCGCCAGCAGCCCAGGACAGGTCCACTCCTACGAGCAGTACTTC
size: few; V: TRBV20-1; D: NA; J: TRBJ1-3; CDR3: CSASNRDTIYF; DNA: TGCAGTGCATCGAATCGGGACACCATATATTTT
size: NA; V: TRBV5-1; D: NA; J: TRBJ2-3; CDR3: CASSLAGRSTQYF; DNA: TGCGCCAGCAGCTTGGCGGGCAGGTCTACGCAGTATTTT
size: NA; V: TRBV20-1; D: TRBD2; J: TRBJ2-1; CDR3: CSARTLLAGEYYEQFF; DNA: TGCAGTGCTAGAACCCTACTAGCGGGAGAGTACTATGAGCAGTTCTTC
size: few; V: TRBV5-5; D: TRBD2; J: TRBJ2-2; CDR3: CASSLTREGTGELFF; DNA: TGTGCCAGCAGCTTGACCAGGGAGGGCACCGGGGAGCTGTTTTTT
size: NA; V: TRBV30; D: TRBD2; J: TRBJ2-2; CDR3: CAWSVPQAGVYTGELFF; DNA: TGTGCCTGGAGTGTACCGCAAGCGGGAGTGTATACCGGGGAGCTGTTTTTT
size: NA; V: TRBV10-3; D: TRBD2; J: TRBJ2-1; CDR3: CAISETLAGAEQFF; DNA: TGTGCCATCAGTGAAACACTAGCGGGAGCTGAGCAGTTCTTC
size: few; V: TRBV20-1; D: TRBD2; J: TRBJ2-2; CDR3: CSARSSGRANTGELFF; DNA: TGCAGTGCTAGGTCTAGCGGGAGGGCTAACACCGGGGAGCTGTTTTTT
size: NA; V: TRBV20-1; D: TRBD1; J: TRBJ1-1; CDR3: CSASQGAENTEAFF; DNA: TGCAGTGCTAGTCAGGGGGCAGAGAACACTGAAGCTTTCTTT
size: once; V: TRBV6-1; D: NA; J: TRBJ2-1; CDR3: CASSDKLDSYNEQFF; DNA: TGTGCCAGCAGTGACAAACTAGACTCCTACAATGAGCAGTTCTTC
size: NA; V: TRBV5-6; D: TRBD1; J: TRBJ2-1; CDR3: CASSLRYRGLNNEQFF; DNA: TGTGCCAGCAGCTTGCGTTACAGGGGGCTTAACAATGAGCAGTTCTTC
size: few; V: TRBV12-3/TRBV12-4; D: NA; J: TRBJ2-7; CDR3: CASSTGTPEQYF; DNA: TGTGCCAGCAGTACCGGGACCCCGGAGCAGTACTTC
size: few; V: TRBV7-9; D: NA; J: TRBJ2-6; CDR3: CASSSSTSSGANVLTF; DNA: TGTGCCAGCAGCTCATCTACATCGTCTGGGGCCAACGTCCTGACTTTC
size: few; V: TRBV28; D: NA; J: TRBJ2-4; CDR3: CASSRDGVAKNIQYF; DNA: TGTGCCAGCAGCCGGGATGGGGTAGCCAAAAACATTCAGTACTTC
size: few; V: TRBV5-1; D: NA; J: TRBJ1-4; CDR3: CASSLTGTHLGANEKLFF; DNA: TGCGCCAGCAGCTTAACCGGGACACATTTAGGAGCTAATGAAAAACTGTTTTTT
size: NA; V: TRBV27; D: NA; J: TRBJ2-1; CDR3: CASIQANLSYNEQFF; DNA: TGTGCCAGCATCCAAGCGAACCTCTCCTACAATGAGCAGTTCTTC
size: few; V: TRBV5-1; D: TRBD2; J: TRBJ2-7; CDR3: CASSLVVAGAREQYF; DNA: TGCGCCAGCAGCTTGGTGGTAGCGGGAGCTCGCGAGCAGTACTTC
size: few; V: TRBV4-2; D: NA; J: TRBJ1-4; CDR3: CASSQVSANEKLFF; DNA: TGTGCCAGCAGCCAGGTCAGCGCTAATGAAAAACTGTTTTTT
size: few; V: TRBV5-4; D: NA; J: TRBJ2-1; CDR3: CASRPDSFLYNEQFF; DNA: TGTGCCAGCAGACCCGACTCCTTCCTCTACAATGAGCAGTTCTTC
size: NA; V: TRBV29-1; D: NA; J: TRBJ2-3; CDR3: CSVDRTDTQYF; DNA: TGCAGCGTTGACCGTACAGATACGCAGTATTTT
size: few; V: TRBV5-1; D: TRBD2; J: TRBJ2-3; CDR3: CASSFGLAGAGGSDTQYF; DNA: TGCGCCAGCAGCTTCGGACTAGCGGGAGCGGGGGGGTCAGATACGCAGTATTTT
size: few; V: TRBV5-1; D: TRBD1; J: TRBJ1-1; CDR3: CASSSDAGGPTEAFF; DNA: TGCGCCAGCAGCTCGGATGCAGGGGGCCCCACTGAAGCTTTCTTT
size: NA; V: TRBV21-1; D: NA; J: TRBJ2-4; CDR3: CASSKPHQAKNIQYF; DNA: TGTGCCAGCAGCAAACCCCATCAAGCCAAAAACATTCAGTACTTC
size: NA; V: TRBV11-2; D: NA; J: TRBJ2-1; CDR3: CASSLISGTYNEQFF; DNA: TGTGCCAGCAGCTTAATCTCCGGCACCTACAATGAGCAGTTCTTC
size: few; V: TRBV5-6; D: NA; J: TRBJ2-7; CDR3: CASSRRTETYEQYF; DNA: TGTGCCAGCAGCCGGAGGACAGAAACCTACGAGCAGTACTTC
size: NA; V: TRBV7-2; D: TRBD1; J: TRBJ2-1; CDR3: CASSGRDRVFDEQFF; DNA: TGTGCCAGCAGCGGCCGGGACAGGGTCTTTGATGAGCAGTTCTTC